Each of the 22 T cell receptor beta chains below was sequenced from the same sample in a study of shared clonotypes between healthy human individuals (dated by TCRdb to the early 2020s). The library was generated by the immunoSEQ multiplex PCR assay. The source is immuneACCESS, and TCRdb retained only in-frame sequences with V and J called. Part of the clones is not carried over; for the studies checked, unresolved V genes explain less than half of this, and the remainder is unexplained. This sample comprises hundreds of thousands of clones, approximately 95% of them detected only once. The top ten constitute under 0.06% of the sample. The specimen was naive CD4+ T cells sorted from blood. This specimen's cell subset or site label, per the study, means: CD45RA+ positively selected. The receptor set was obtained from a woman aged 25 to 39 in good health.

The V gene is TRBV7-8, the J gene TRBJ1-2; 8 bases map to TRBD1. The CDR3 totals 15 residues. Germline V gene sequence: CDR1 SGHVS, CDR2 FQNEAQ. J lost 0 bases, V lost 5 bases, and 5 bases had no gene match. CDR3 amino acids: CASSPRTGTNYGYTF. In DNA, the CDR3 is TGTGCCAGCAGCCCCCGGACAGGGACTAACTATGGCTACACCTTC.

The rearrangement links TRBV2 to TRBJ2-1; 8 nucleotides agree with TRBD2. The CDR3 contains 14 residues. The germline V gene has CDR1 SNHLY and CDR2 FYNNEI. The J segment lost 8 bases and the V segment lost 6 bases, leaving 9 bases of the junction unmatched. The DNA of the CDR3 is TGTGCCAGCAGGGGACTAGTTGGGGCCGATGAGCAGTTCTTC. Translated, it gives CASRGLVGADEQFF.

The V gene is TRBV27, the J gene TRBJ1-1; TRBD1 is a possible D gene (5 bases). The CDR3 length is 12 residues. The V end lost 3 bases, the J end lost 7 bases, and 9 bases lay between the germline ends. The V gene's germline CDR1 is MNHEY and CDR2 SMNVEV (reference sequence). The CDR3: CASSFRQGEAFF. The CDR3 nucleotides are TGTGCCAGCAGTTTTCGGCAGGGTGAAGCTTTCTTT.

The V call is TRBV11-2, the J call TRBJ2-7; 8 bases line up with TRBD1. Germline values: CDR1 SGHAT, CDR2 FQNNGV. The junction had 6 bases not matched to a gene; V was cut back by 5 bases and J by 0 bases. The CDR3 has 15 residues. CDR3 region: CASSQEGTGSYEQYF. DNA for the CDR3: TGTGCCAGCAGCCAAGAAGGGACAGGCTCCTACGAGCAGTACTTC.

The chain combines TRBV29-1 with TRBJ2-1; TRBD2 matches at 9 bases. Per germline, CDR1 SQVTM and CDR2 ANQGSEA. Trimming at V came to 7 bases and at J to 2 bases, leaving 12 bases not matched to a gene. This CDR3 has 16 residues. CDR3 sequence reads: CSAKRLAGAPYNEQFF. CDR3 coding DNA: TGCAGCGCAAAGAGGTTAGCGGGAGCCCCCTACAATGAGCAGTTCTTC.

The V gene is TRBV19, the J gene TRBJ1-1; 9 bases agree with TRBD1. CDR1 and CDR2 from the germline V gene are LNHDA and SQIVND (reference sequence). Unmatched junction bases numbered 10, after V lost 7 bases and J lost 1 base. CDR3 size: 16 residues. CDR3 sequence: CASTAGTGKRNTEAFF. The CDR3 DNA sequence: TGTGCCAGTACCGCAGGGACAGGGAAGAGGAACACTGAAGCTTTCTTT.

In its sample, this clone was seen once. The chain combines TRBV7-8 with TRBJ2-7; no firm D call. CDR1 is SGHVS and CDR2 is FQNEAQ in the germline V gene. Trimming cost V 5 bases and J 7 bases, with 15 bases left between them. The length of the CDR3 is 13 residues. In nucleotides, the CDR3 is TGTGCCAGCAGCCCCCGGTGGGTGAAAGAGCAGTACTTC. Protein sequence: CASSPRWVKEQYF. The variable domain in full, with the rest retrieved from reference TRBV7-8 and TRBJ2-7, is GAGVSQSPRYKVAKRGQDVALRCDPISGHVSLFWYQQALGQGPEFLTYFQNEAQLDKSGLPSDRFFAERPEGSVSTLKIQRTQQEDSAVYLCASSPRWVKEQYFGPGTRLTVT.

The genes are TRBV7-7 and TRBJ2-5; TRBD1 might be the D (6 bases). The CDR3 contains 13 residues. Trimming took 6 bases from V and 5 from J, leaving 13 bases between them. Germline lookup yields CDR1 SSHAT and CDR2 FNYEAQ (reference sequence). CDR3 in amino acids: CASRGQGMETQYF. CDR3 sequence (DNA): TGTGCCAGCAGGGGACAAGGAATGGAGACCCAGTACTTC.

This rearrangement joins TRBV4-1 to TRBJ2-5; 9 nucleotides agree with TRBD2. Germline lookup yields CDR1 MGHRA and CDR2 YSYEKL. The CDR3 has 17 amino acids. The V gene end was trimmed by 0 bases and the J gene end by 2 bases; junction bases not matched to a gene: 7. The CDR3 region has the DNA TGCGCCAGCAGCCAAGATCGGGCTAGCGGGGAACAAGAGACCCAGTACTTC. The encoded protein is CASSQDRASGEQETQYF.

The rearrangement links TRBV28 to TRBJ1-4, with TRBD1 matching over 8 bases. Trimming took 6 bases from V and 6 from J; bases not matched to a gene: 6. Germline CDR1 reads MDHEN; CDR2 reads SYDVKM. The CDR3 length is 14 residues. CDR3 bases: TGTGCCAGCAGGCCACAGGGGGGGGATGAAAAACTGTTTTTT. This translates into CASRPQGGDEKLFF.

The chain joins TRBV5-4 to TRBJ2-7; D could derive from TRBD1 or TRBD2 (5 bases each). CDR3 length: 16 amino acids. Trimming shortened V by 3 bases and J by 5 bases, and 21 bases separated the two germline ends. Germline CDR1 reads SGHNT; CDR2 reads YYREEE (reference sequence). For the CDR3, the DNA is TGTGCCAGCAGCTACCTAGAGGGACCCAAGGACCACGAGCAGTACTTC. It encodes CASSYLEGPKDHEQYF.

The J gene is TRBJ2-5, the V gene TRBV18; D is perhaps TRBD1 (6 bases). The J call may be in error: the DNA end matches TRBJ2-7 better. Germline-derived CDR1 and CDR2 are KGHSH and LQKENI. CDR3 length: 17 amino acids. The CDR3 DNA follows: TGTGCCAGCTCACTCAACCCCAGGGGCACTGGGTGGTACGAGCAGTACTTC. Encoded protein: CASSLNPRGTGWYEQYF.

This chain connects TRBV19 to TRBJ1-1, with 7 bases lining up with TRBD1. Trimming cost V 6 bases and J 6 bases; bases outside gene matches: 7. Germline assignment: CDR1 LNHDA and CDR2 SQIVND (reference sequence). CDR3 length: 13 amino acids. In DNA form, the CDR3 reads TGTGCCAGTAGCAGGGGGAAGGGGGCTGAAGCTTTCTTT. Encoded protein: CASSRGKGAEAFF.

The V and J genes are TRBV19 and TRBJ1-4; D remains ambiguous. The ends were cut back, 4 bases at V and 1 base at J, with 10 bases in the middle. The CDR3 is 15 amino acids. CDR1 is LNHDA and CDR2 is SQIVND in the germline V gene (reference sequence). In DNA, the CDR3 is TGTGCCAGTAGTAGGTTCCGGCAAACTAATGAAAAACTGTTTTTT. This gives the protein CASSRFRQTNEKLFF.

Worth noting for this clone: The sample has other DNA sequences that encode this CDR3 too. This sequence joins TRBV7-9 and TRBJ2-1, with a weak D call TRBD2 (5 bases). CDR1 is SEHNR and CDR2 is FQNEAQ in the germline V gene (reference sequence). With 5 bases removed from V and 4 bases from J, the gap between germline ends came to 9 bases. The CDR3 is 13 amino acids. The CDR3 DNA sequence: TGTGCCAGCAGCGGAACTAGTTACAATGAGCAGTTCTTC. This translates into CASSGTSYNEQFF.

This sequence joins TRBV7-2 and TRBJ2-3; 12 nucleotides match TRBD2. The CDR3 runs 16 residues. Germline V gene lookup returns CDR1 SGHTA and CDR2 FQGNSA. V dropped 4 bases and J dropped 1; count of bases not matched to a gene: 3. The CDR3 protein is CASSSRLAGGTDTQYF. As DNA, the CDR3 is TGTGCCAGCAGCTCCAGACTAGCGGGGGGCACAGATACGCAGTATTTT.

This chain uses TRBV5-1 with TRBJ2-5; 7 nucleotides match TRBD2. The J call is uncertain, as TRBJ2-7 better fits the DNA end. Per the germline V gene, CDR1 is SGHRS and CDR2 is YFSETQ. The CDR3 contains 14 residues. CDR3 region: CASSLASGPYEQYF. The DNA for the CDR3 is TGCGCCAGCAGCTTGGCTAGCGGCCCCTACGAGCAGTACTTC.

The chain joins TRBV2 to TRBJ2-3, with D possibly matching TRBD2 (5 bases). Germline V gene lookup returns CDR1 SNHLY and CDR2 FYNNEI. Between the trimmed V and J ends, which lost 6 bases and 4 bases, there was a span of 11 bases. The length of the CDR3 is 13 residues. Here the CDR3 reads CASSRERADTQYF. As DNA, the CDR3 is TGTGCCAGCAGCCGGGAAAGAGCAGATACGCAGTATTTT.

The chain recombines TRBV4-1 with TRBJ2-3; maybe TRBD1 (6 bases). Germline V gives CDR1 MGHRA, CDR2 YSYEKL. Trimming stripped 2 bases from V and 6 bases from J, with 18 bases between. The CDR3 totals 16 residues. The CDR3 DNA sequence: TGCGCCAGCAGCCAACCCAGGGCCAACCAGGGGGATACGCAGTATTTT. Encoded protein: CASSQPRANQGDTQYF.

The CDR3 reads CASSVAGSFLYNEQFF. The DNA of the CDR3 is TGTGCCAGCAGTGTGGCAGGGTCTTTCCTGTACAATGAGCAGTTCTTC. The genes are TRBV2 and TRBJ2-1, with D possibly TRBD1 on 5 matching bases. Germline loops: CDR1 SNHLY, CDR2 FYNNEI. V lost 4 bases and J 4 bases, leaving 17 bases between the germline ends. This CDR3 has 16 residues.

The chain has TRBV7-3 and TRBJ2-7; TRBD2 aligns across 13 bases. This CDR3 is 15 amino acids long. V trimming: 5 bases; J trimming: 7 bases; junction bases outside the gene matches: 8. Germline values: CDR1 SGHTA, CDR2 FQGTGA. This CDR3 is CASSKGLAGVKEQYF. The DNA of the CDR3 is TGTGCCAGCAGCAAAGGACTAGCGGGAGTCAAAGAGCAGTACTTC.

The gene calls are TRBV5-1 and TRBJ2-7; D is perhaps TRBD2 (6 bases). The germline gives CDR1 SGHRS, CDR2 YFSETQ. Trimming shortened V by 0 bases and J by 3 bases, and 13 bases separated the two germline ends. This CDR3 contains 15 residues. CDR3 in amino acids: CASSLAGGLRYEQYF. CDR3 bases: TGCGCCAGCAGCTTGGCCGGGGGATTGCGCTACGAGCAGTACTTC.